The 24 T cell receptor delta chains given below trace back to one sample, sequenced in a study of γδ T cells in repeated Plasmodium falciparum infection. TCRdb called clones anew from the multiplex PCR reads with CATT. The repertoire holds 53,000 or so delta-chain clones, approximately 1.8% seen once, with less than 30% in the top ten. Flow sorting of PBMC yielded separate Vgamma9/Vdelta2+ and Vdelta2-negative gammadelta T cell populations for bulk repertoire analysis. Sequencing used gamma-delta T cells from blood. These receptors were taken from a pool of human donors (malaria-infected and uninfected, not separated).

At least ten counts were recorded for this clone. The CDR3 loop reads CALGELKLLRSFLPPYWGIRRKVLTAQLFF. CDR3 DNA sequence: TGTGCTCTTGGGGAACTTAAGCTGTTACGAAGCTTCCTTCCCCCGTACTGGGGGATACGCAGGAAAGTTTTGACAGCACAACTCTTCTTT. The chain joins TRDV1 to TRDJ2; TRDD3 aligns across 13 bases. TCRdb gives no J gene; it was assigned here by matching the DNA to germline. V shed 0 bases and J 1 base; nucleotides not matched to a gene: 38. From germline, CDR1 is TSWWSYY and CDR2 QGS. The CDR3 length is 30 residues.

This clone was recorded at least ten times. The protein held in TCRdb is that of a much larger clone and does not match this DNA's translation at residue 9, likely because of a read error; the protein shown is translated from the DNA. The J gene is TRDJ1, the V gene TRDV2; 8 bases align to TRDD3. Germline V gene data show CDR1 as GEAIGNYY and CDR2 as EKD. The CDR3 extends over 18 amino acids. V gave up 3 bases and J gave up 2 bases; unmatched junction bases: 16. CDR3 sequence (DNA): TGTGCCTGTGACCCGGTACTGGGGGGTACAAGAGAGACCGATAAACTCATCTTT. Its protein product is CACDPVLGGTRETDKLIF.

This clone was observed a few times. V gene TRDV1 combines with J gene TRDJ1; D could derive from TRDD2 or TRDD3 (5 bases each). No J gene is reported in TCRdb; it was inferred here by comparing the DNA with germline. Germline V gene sequence: CDR1 TSWWSYY, CDR2 QGS. V lost 1 base to trimming and J lost 3 bases, with 27 bases between them. The CDR3 runs 20 residues. This CDR3 is CALGEPRFLYGLGVADKLIF. CDR3 DNA: TGTGCTCTTGGGGAACCGCGGTTCCTGTATGGGCTGGGAGTAGCCGATAAACTCATCTTT.

Turning to this clone: The TCRdb protein comes from a much larger clone and disagrees with this DNA's translation at residue 6, likely due to a read error; the protein given here is derived from the DNA. This chain connects TRDV1 to TRDJ1, with D perhaps TRDD3 (6 bases). Germline assignment: CDR1 TSWWSYY and CDR2 QGS. The CDR3 extends over 15 amino acids. The ends were cut back, 5 bases at V and 5 bases at J, with 18 bases in the middle. CDR3 DNA sequence: TGTGCTCTTGGGAGGACCGGGGGGAACCGGGATAAACTCATCTTT. Protein sequence: CALGRTGGNRDKLIF.

This clone was seen more than once but under ten times. This chain uses TRDV3 with TRDJ1; TRDD3 matches at 12 bases. The CDR3 loop spans 25 amino acids. Per germline, CDR1 TVYSNPD and CDR2 GDNSRS (reference sequence). V was clipped by 0 bases and J by 2 bases; unmatched bases: 34. The CDR3 DNA sequence: TGTGCCTTTAGGACTGTTACTACCTCCTTTTCGTGCTGGGGGATACGCGTTAAGAATACCGATAAACTCATCTTT. It codes for CAFRTVTTSFSCWGIRVKNTDKLIF.

In the case of this clone: TCRdb records a much larger clone's protein for this DNA, with a difference at residue 12 that likely arises from a read error; the protein given is the translation of the DNA. This chain joins TRDV2 and TRDJ3, with 8 bases matching TRDD3. Assignment of the J gene here rests on matching the DNA to germline, because TCRdb gives none. The CDR3 has 22 amino acids. Trimming cost V 0 bases and J 3 bases; bases outside gene matches: 18. In germline, CDR1 is GEAIGNYY, CDR2 EKD. CDR3 region: CACDTVSLGETDGVWDTRQMFF. As DNA, the CDR3 is TGTGCCTGTGACACCGTGTCCCTGGGGGAGACAGACGGGGTCTGGGACACCCGACAGATGTTTTTC.

In its sample, this clone was seen a few times. TCRdb's protein, taken from a much larger clone, differs from this DNA's translation at residue 15, likely owing to a read error; the protein displayed comes from the DNA. The V and J genes are TRDV2 and TRDJ1, with 10 bases matching TRDD3. The J gene was missing in TCRdb and was found by matching the end of the DNA to germline. The CDR3 spans 23 residues. Germline V gene sequence: CDR1 GEAIGNYY, CDR2 EKD. V shed 5 bases and J 1 base; nucleotides not matched to a gene: 30. The CDR3 is CACGKHFLMRGIRSWGCTDKLIF. In DNA form, the CDR3 reads TGTGCCTGTGGCAAACACTTCCTAATGAGGGGGATACGCTCCTGGGGTTGCACCGATAAACTCATCTTT.

Note on this clone: A far larger clone is only one base removed, so a read error is likely. The same CDR3 arises from other DNA sequences in this sample as well. V gene TRDV1 combines with J gene TRDJ3; maybe TRDD3 (10 bases). The J gene was missing in TCRdb and was found by matching the end of the DNA to germline. Trimming pared 4 bases from V and 1 base from J, leaving 38 bases between. The CDR3 extends over 26 amino acids. CDR1 TSWWSYY and CDR2 QGS come from the germline V gene. The CDR3 spells CALGASFLPVPYYWGISSWDTRQMFF. CDR3 nucleotide sequence: TGTGCTCTTGGGGCGTCCTTCCTACCCGTGCCCTATTACTGGGGGATCTCTTCCTGGGACACCCGACAGATGTTTTTC.

Turning to this clone: This DNA translates differently at residue 8 from the TCRdb protein, which is that of a much larger clone; a read error is likely, and the protein shown is the DNA's own translation. V gene TRDV1 combines with J gene TRDJ1; D call uncertain. No J segment appears in TCRdb, so it was assigned here by matching the sequence to germline. Trimming took 1 base from V and 3 from J, leaving 18 bases between them. Germline assignment: CDR1 TSWWSYY and CDR2 QGS. This CDR3 comprises 17 residues. The CDR3 DNA reads TGTGCTCTTGGGGAACCTATAAGACGCCGTTACGCCGATAAACTCATCTTT. This sequence encodes CALGEPIRRRYADKLIF.

In its sample, this clone was seen many times. TCRdb assigns this DNA the protein of a much larger clone, which departs from its translation at residue 14; this likely reflects a read error, and the protein shown comes from translating the DNA. The V call is TRDV1, the J call TRDJ1; possibly TRDD2 for D (5 bases). No J gene was available from TCRdb, and it was assigned here by a germline match of the DNA. The V gene's germline CDR1 is TSWWSYY and CDR2 QGS. CDR3 length equals 23 residues. Deletions cut 1 base from V and 1 base from J, with 34 bases between. The CDR3 region has the DNA TGTGCTCTTGGGGAACAAGTTTTCCTTTCATTTCCACTGAGGGACCGTTGCACCGATAAACTCATCTTT. This gives the protein CALGEQVFLSFPLRDRCTDKLIF.

Remarks on this clone: The protein TCRdb lists belongs to a much larger clone and differs from this DNA's translation at residue 5, which points to a read error; the protein shown is made from the DNA. The chain recombines TRDV2 with TRDJ3, with 7 positions matching TRDD3. TCRdb offers no J gene call, so here the DNA was matched to germline to obtain one. Germline assignment: CDR1 GEAIGNYY and CDR2 EKD. The J segment lost 2 bases and the V segment lost 3 bases, leaving 6 bases of the junction unmatched. CDR3 size: 17 residues. The CDR3 here is CACDEYWGAWDTRQMFF. The DNA for the CDR3 is TGTGCCTGTGACGAGTACTGGGGAGCCTGGGACACCCGACAGATGTTTTTC.

Points on this clone: The mismatch at residue 9 between this DNA's translation and the TCRdb protein of a much larger clone likely reflects a read error; the protein shown is translated from the DNA. The chain uses TRDV2 and TRDJ1, with 9 bases identical to TRDD3. The J gene comes from matching the DNA to germline here; TCRdb lacks it. Germline CDR1 GEAIGNYY, CDR2 EKD. Trimming cost V 3 bases and J 1 base; bases outside gene matches: 23. The CDR3 has 21 residues. In nucleotides, the CDR3 is TGTGCCTGTGACCCGCTGGCCTTCAACACTGGGGATACGGGGTCCACCGATAAACTCATCTTT. Translated, it gives CACDPLAFNTGDTGSTDKLIF.

Comment on this clone: This likely came from a read error, as a far larger clone is one base away. At the DNA level, this CDR3 is encoded by other sequences in the same sample as well. This rearrangement joins TRDV1 to TRDJ1, with 9 bases matching TRDD2. The J gene was not available in TCRdb and was assigned here by matching the DNA to germline segments. Germline CDR1 and CDR2: TSWWSYY and QGS. This CDR3 is built from 21 residues. The CDR3 sequence is CALGDPFLPTLAGANTDKLIF. The DNA of the CDR3 is TGTGCCCTTGGGGACCCTTTCCTTCCTACGTTAGCTGGGGCCAACACCGATAAACTCATCTTT.

Only a few counts were recorded for this clone. The TCRdb protein comes from a much larger clone and disagrees with this DNA's translation at residue 11, likely due to a read error; the protein given here is derived from the DNA. The V call is TRDV1, the J call TRDJ3; TRDD3 aligns across 13 bases. Since TCRdb gives no J gene, matching the DNA to germline was used here to assign it. From germline, CDR1 is TSWWSYY and CDR2 QGS. The CDR3 covers 24 residues. Trimming removed 0 bases from V and 5 bases from J; junction bases left unmatched: 19. In DNA, the CDR3 is TGTGCTCTTGGGGAACTGGGCCTACGAGTCCACTGGGGGATACGCCCCGGGGACACCCGACAGATGTTTTTC. It is translated as CALGELGLRVHWGIRPGDTRQMFF.

Concerning this clone: A far larger clone is one base from this, pointing to a likely read error. Other DNA sequences within the sample encode an identical CDR3. The rearrangement joins TRDV1 to TRDJ1, with TRDD3 matching over 10 bases. This CDR3 spans 23 amino acids. CDR1 is TSWWSYY and CDR2 is QGS in the germline V gene. The CDR3 loop reads CALGEGSFPSFVLGDGYTDKLIF. The CDR3 DNA reads TGTGCTCTCGGGGAAGGTTCTTTCCCTTCGTTCGTACTGGGGGATGGATACACCGATAAACTCATCTTT.

A remark on this clone: A read error likely explains why the TCRdb protein, taken from a much larger clone, differs from this DNA's translation at residue 7; the protein shown is translated from the DNA. The rearrangement joins TRDV1 to TRDJ1, with 9 bases that match TRDD3. Matching the DNA to germline supplied the J gene, which TCRdb does not give. There are 23 residues in the CDR3. Germline V CDR1 and CDR2: TSWWSYY, QGS. Trimming cost V 4 bases and J 3 bases; bases outside gene matches: 30. The CDR3 region has the DNA TGTGCTCTTGGGGCCACTGGGTTTCCTACGCCGCGTTGGTGGGGGATAGGGCCCGATAAACTCATCTTT. Its protein is CALGATGFPTPRWWGIGPDKLIF.

This clone was recorded many times. This probably arose from a read error, given a far larger clone one base away. The same CDR3 also results from other DNA sequences found in this sample. V usage is TRDV1 and J usage is TRDJ1; D may be TRDD2 (7 bases). V dropped 5 bases and J dropped 0 bases, with 31 bases sitting between them. This CDR3 is 21 amino acids long. Germline V gene data show CDR1 as TSWWSYY and CDR2 as QGS. For the CDR3, the DNA is TGTGCTCTTGGGCGCCTCCTTCCTTTATTGGGGATCCCCATGTACACCGATAAACTCATCTTT. Translation gives CALGRLLPLLGIPMYTDKLIF.

V and J are TRDV2 and TRDJ1; 11 bases are shared with TRDD3. No J gene is reported in TCRdb; it was inferred here by comparing the DNA with germline. The trim removed 3 bases at V and 0 bases at J, leaving 8 bases unmatched. The CDR3 contains 17 residues. Germline V gene sequence: CDR1 GEAIGNYY, CDR2 EKD. In DNA form, the CDR3 reads TGTGCCTGTGACCAACTGGGGGATAACCGATACACCGATAAACTCATCTTT. Its translation is CACDQLGDNRYTDKLIF.

As to this clone: The translation of this DNA and the TCRdb protein of a much larger clone differ at residue 3, probably owing to a read error; the protein shown here is translated from the DNA. This chain links TRDV1 with TRDJ1; 8 nucleotides align to TRDD3. No J segment appears in TCRdb, so it was assigned here by matching the sequence to germline. Germline CDR1 is TSWWSYY and CDR2 is QGS. The CDR3 is 20 amino acids. The CDR3 DNA follows: TGTGCTCCTGGGGAAATCGTCCTACGCTACTGGGGGGGGTACACCGATAAACTCATCTTT. It codes for CAPGEIVLRYWGGYTDKLIF.

Concerning this clone: This likely stems from a read error, as it lies one base from a far larger clone. This sample includes further DNA sequences coding for the same CDR3. V is TRDV1 and J is TRDJ1; D may correspond to TRDD1 or TRDD3 (5 bases each). CDR1 is TSWWSYY, CDR2 QGS, per germline. This CDR3 contains 15 residues. CDR3 amino acids: CALGEILGYTDKLIF. The CDR3 bases are TGCGCTCTTGGGGAAATCTTAGGGTACACCGATAAACTCATCTTT.

In its sample, this clone was seen many times. The protein given by TCRdb reflects a much larger clone and differs at residue 9 from this DNA's translation, likely from a read error; the protein shown is the DNA's translation. The chain uses TRDV2 and TRDJ1; 8 positions agree with TRDD3. In the absence of a J gene in TCRdb, the DNA was matched to germline to assign it here. The CDR3 is made up of 13 amino acids. The germline V gene has CDR1 GEAIGNYY and CDR2 EKD. Written as DNA, the CDR3 is TGTGCCTGTTGGGGGATTGGGACCGGTAAACTCATCTTT. It is translated as CACWGIGTGKLIF.

This clone has only a few counts. The protein that TCRdb holds for this DNA derives from a much larger clone and differs from the translated DNA at residue 5, which likely indicates a read error; the protein shown here is translated from the DNA. The V gene is TRDV1, the J gene TRDJ1, with TRDD2 identical over 7 bases. The J gene was not available in TCRdb and was assigned here by matching the DNA to germline segments. This CDR3 has 20 amino acids. Looked up from germline, CDR1 is TSWWSYY and CDR2 is QGS. J was trimmed by 1 base and V by 4 bases; bases with no gene match: 21. The chain's CDR3 is CALGGPAFVPTPGITDKLIF. CDR3 coding DNA: TGTGCTCTTGGGGGACCAGCTTTCGTTCCTACACCAGGGATCACCGATAAACTCATCTTT.

This clone was seen only a few times. The TCRdb record carries a much larger clone's protein, which differs from this DNA's translation at residue 8; a read error is the likely cause, and the protein listed here is the DNA translation. The chain employs TRDV3 and TRDJ1; TRDD3 matches 8 bases. The J gene, not given by TCRdb, was assigned here from a germline match of the nucleotide sequence. Germline values: CDR1 TVYSNPD, CDR2 GDNSRS (reference sequence). CDR3 length equals 16 residues. The junction had 11 bases not matched to a gene; V was cut back by 2 bases and J by 0 bases. In DNA, the CDR3 is TGTGCCTTTGATTACTGGGGGCTAGCGTACACCGATAAACTCATCTTT. It codes for CAFDYWGLAYTDKLIF.

Concerning this clone itself: Since a far larger clone is one base different, this is likely a read error. Other nucleotide sequences from this sample produce the same CDR3. The chain links TRDV2 to TRDJ1, with TRDD3 matching over 9 bases. TCRdb records no J gene; here it was assigned by comparing the DNA to germline. The CDR3 length is 20 residues. CDR1 and CDR2 from the germline V gene are GEAIGNYY and EKD. V lost 3 bases to trimming and J lost 0 bases; unmatched junction nucleotides: 19. In nucleotides, the CDR3 is TGTGCCTGTGACCCTCTGGGTCTGGGGGATGAGAACCTATACACCGATAAACTCATCTTT. Amino acid sequence: CACDPLGLGDENLYTDKLIF.